Listed here is a single T cell receptor beta chain. The sample comes from a study of shared clonotypes between healthy human individuals. This CDR3 spans 16 amino acids. The germline gives CDR1 MDHEN, CDR2 SYDVKM. V was pared by 7 bases and J by 2 bases, with 8 bases of the junction left unmatched. Measured with immunoSEQ multiplex PCR; TCRdb has only the in-frame clones, and not every one. The top ten hold around 0.058% of the sample, which has about 600,000 clones, about 97% seen once. V gene TRBV28 combines with J gene TRBJ2-7; 13 bases line up with TRBD2. The sample consisted of naive CD4+ T cells sorted from blood. Stated subset: CD45RA+ positively selected. This receptor was identified in a woman between 25 and 40 years old in good health. Here the CDR3 DNA reads TGTGCCAGCAACCCTGGACTAGCGGGAGTGACCTACGAGCAGTACTTC. It codes for CASNPGLAGVTYEQYF.